This T cell receptor beta chain stems from a study of shared clonotypes between healthy human individuals. Across the whole study: Used for every donor were three CD4 naive, three CD4 memory, two CD8 naive and one CD8 memory plate. Findings and caveats of the study: Naive subsets tended to show greater estimated richness than memory subsets. Only blood was sampled, and tissue TCR repertoires likely differ from blood ones.

Only in-frame clones appear in the TCRdb table, and some are missing; sequencing was by immunoSEQ multiplex PCR. The sample carries 450,000 to 700,000 clones, nearly 97% recorded once. Naive CD8 cells were CD45RO-negative, positively selected for CCR7, excluding terminally differentiated effector memory CD45RA+ cells. All donors were healthy HIV-negative adults lacking recent acute infections or vaccinations. This clone has only one observation. Its target is not known. This TCR was recovered from a woman aged 30 to 39 in good health. The sample consisted of naive CD8+ T cells sorted from blood.

CDR3 amino acids: CASSETGEGYTF. In DNA form, the CDR3 reads TGTGCCAGCAGTGAGACAGGGGAAGGCTACACCTTC. J is TRBJ1-2 and V is TRBV2, with TRBD1 identical over 8 bases. J was trimmed by 8 bases and V by 3 bases; bases with no gene match: 2. Germline assignment: CDR1 SNHLY and CDR2 FYNNEI. This CDR3 has 12 residues.